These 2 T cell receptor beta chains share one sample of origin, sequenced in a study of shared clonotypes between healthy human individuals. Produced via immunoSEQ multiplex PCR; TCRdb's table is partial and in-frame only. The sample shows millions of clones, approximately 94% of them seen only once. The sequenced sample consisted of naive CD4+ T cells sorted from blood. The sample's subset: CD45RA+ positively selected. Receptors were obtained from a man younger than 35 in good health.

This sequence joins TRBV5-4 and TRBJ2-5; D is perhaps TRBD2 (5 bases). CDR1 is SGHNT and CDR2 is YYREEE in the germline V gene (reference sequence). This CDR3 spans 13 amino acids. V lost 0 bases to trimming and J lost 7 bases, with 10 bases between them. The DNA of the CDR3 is TGTGCCAGCAGCTTGGGTAGCGTGGCGACCCAGTACTTC. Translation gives CASSLGSVATQYF.

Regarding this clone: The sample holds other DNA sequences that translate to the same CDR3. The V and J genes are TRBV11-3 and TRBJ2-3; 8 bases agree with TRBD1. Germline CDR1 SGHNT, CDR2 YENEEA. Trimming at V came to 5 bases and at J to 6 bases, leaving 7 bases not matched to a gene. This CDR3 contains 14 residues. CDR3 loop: CASSPGQGGDTQYF. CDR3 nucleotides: TGTGCCAGCAGCCCTGGACAGGGCGGGGATACGCAGTATTTT.